The TCR beta chain under discussion was sequenced for a study of T cells after yellow fever vaccination. CDR1 LNHDA and CDR2 SQIVND come from the germline V gene (reference sequence). The CDR3 runs to 14 residues. The V gene lost 2 bases and the J gene lost 4 bases, with 9 bases spanning the gap. TCRdb recomputed calls from the 5' RACE reads with MiXCR, one row per CDR3 protein. The sample gives a few hundred thousand distinct CDR3 sequences, approximately 8% of which show up once; around 3.5% is in the top ten. The sequence was obtained from a man between 18 and 29 years old who received the YFV17D yellow fever vaccine. The material sequenced was CD4+ T cells sorted from PBMCs, taken 5 days after the yellow fever booster vaccination. The rearrangement joins TRBV19 to TRBJ1-5, with D maybe TRBD1 (5 bases). In DNA form, the CDR3 reads TGTGCCAGTAGTATATCAGGGAGGAATCAGCCCCAGCATTTT. This encodes CASSISGRNQPQHF.